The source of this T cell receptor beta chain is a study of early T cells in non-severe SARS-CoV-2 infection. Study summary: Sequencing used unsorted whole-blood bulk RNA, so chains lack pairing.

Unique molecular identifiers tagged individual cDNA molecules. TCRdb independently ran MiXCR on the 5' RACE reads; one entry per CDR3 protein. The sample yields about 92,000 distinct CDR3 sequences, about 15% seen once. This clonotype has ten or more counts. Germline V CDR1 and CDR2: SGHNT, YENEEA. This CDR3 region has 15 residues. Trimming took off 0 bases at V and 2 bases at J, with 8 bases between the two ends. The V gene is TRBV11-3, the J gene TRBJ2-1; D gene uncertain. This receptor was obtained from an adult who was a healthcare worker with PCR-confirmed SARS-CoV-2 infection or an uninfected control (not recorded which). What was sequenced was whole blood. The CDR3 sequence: CASSLDQDPYNEQFF. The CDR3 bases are TGTGCCAGCAGCTTAGACCAGGACCCCTACAATGAGCAGTTCTTC.